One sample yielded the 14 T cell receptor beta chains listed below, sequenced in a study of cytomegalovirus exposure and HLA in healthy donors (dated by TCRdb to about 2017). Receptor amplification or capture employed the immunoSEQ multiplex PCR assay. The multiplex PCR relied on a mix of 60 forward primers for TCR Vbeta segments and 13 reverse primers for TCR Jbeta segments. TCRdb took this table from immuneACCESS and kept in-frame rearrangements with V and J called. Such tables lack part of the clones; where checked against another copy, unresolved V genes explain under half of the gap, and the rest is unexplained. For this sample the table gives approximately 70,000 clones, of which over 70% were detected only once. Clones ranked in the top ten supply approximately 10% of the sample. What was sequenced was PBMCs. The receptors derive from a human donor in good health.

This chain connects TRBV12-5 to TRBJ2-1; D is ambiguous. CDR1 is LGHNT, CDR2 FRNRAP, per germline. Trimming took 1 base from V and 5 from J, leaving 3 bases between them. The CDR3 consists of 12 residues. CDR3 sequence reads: CASGLGHNEQFF. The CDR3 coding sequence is TGTGCTAGTGGTTTGGGGCACAATGAGCAGTTCTTC.

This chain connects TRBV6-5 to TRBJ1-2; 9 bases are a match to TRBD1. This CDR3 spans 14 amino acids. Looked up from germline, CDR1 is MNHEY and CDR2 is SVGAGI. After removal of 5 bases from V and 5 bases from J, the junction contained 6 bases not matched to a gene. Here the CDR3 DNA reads TGTGCCAGCAGTGGCCCCGGACAGGGGTATGGCTACACCTTC. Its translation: CASSGPGQGYGYTF.

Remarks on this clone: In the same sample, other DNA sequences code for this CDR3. CDR3 in DNA: TGTGCCAGTAGTATCGGAGCCGCAACTAATGAAAAACTGTTTTTT. Its translation: CASSIGAATNEKLFF. V gene TRBV19 combines with J gene TRBJ1-4; D not certain. CDR3 length: 15 residues. Germline assignment: CDR1 LNHDA and CDR2 SQIVND (reference sequence). V was clipped by 3 bases and J by 0 bases, with 8 bases between them.

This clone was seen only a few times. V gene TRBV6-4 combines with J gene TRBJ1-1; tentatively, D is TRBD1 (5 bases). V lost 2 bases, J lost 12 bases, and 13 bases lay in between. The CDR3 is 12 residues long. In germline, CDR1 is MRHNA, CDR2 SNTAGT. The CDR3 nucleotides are TGTGCCAGCAGTGACGTAGCAGGGAGGCCTTTCTTT. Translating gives CASSDVAGRPFF.

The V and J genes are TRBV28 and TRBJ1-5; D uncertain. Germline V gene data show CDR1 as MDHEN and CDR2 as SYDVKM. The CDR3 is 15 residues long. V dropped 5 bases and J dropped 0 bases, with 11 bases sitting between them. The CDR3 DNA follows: TGTGCCAGCAGTCTAGTCATCTCTAGCAATCAGCCCCAGCATTTT. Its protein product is CASSLVISSNQPQHF. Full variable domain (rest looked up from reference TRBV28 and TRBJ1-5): DVKVTQSSRYLVKRTGEKVFLECVQDMDHENMFWYRQDPGLGLRLIYFSYDVKMKEKGDIPEGYSVSREKKERFSLILESASTNQTSMYLCASSLVISSNQPQHFGDGTRLSIL.

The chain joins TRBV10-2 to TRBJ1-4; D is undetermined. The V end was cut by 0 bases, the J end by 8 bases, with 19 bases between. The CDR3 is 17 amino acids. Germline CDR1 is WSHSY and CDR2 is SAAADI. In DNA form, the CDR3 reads TGCGCCAGCAGTGAGTCCCTATACCGAGGAGAATCAGAAAAACTGTTTTTT. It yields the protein CASSESLYRGESEKLFF.

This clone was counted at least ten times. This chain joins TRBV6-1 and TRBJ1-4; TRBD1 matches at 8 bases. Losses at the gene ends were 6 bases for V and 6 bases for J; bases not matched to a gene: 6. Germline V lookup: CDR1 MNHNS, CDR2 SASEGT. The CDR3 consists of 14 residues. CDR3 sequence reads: CASRARGQDEKLFF. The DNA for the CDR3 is TGTGCCAGCAGGGCCAGGGGGCAGGATGAAAAACTGTTTTTT.

CDR3: CASSKGPMGGRGNEQFF. The CDR3, as DNA: TGTGCCAGCAGCAAGGGTCCTATGGGCGGGAGGGGCAATGAGCAGTTCTTC. The genes are TRBV21-1 and TRBJ2-1; TRBD2 is taken as the D call from the table, unchecked against the DNA. TRBV21-1 is tagged as a pseudogene. The CDR3 extends over 17 amino acids.

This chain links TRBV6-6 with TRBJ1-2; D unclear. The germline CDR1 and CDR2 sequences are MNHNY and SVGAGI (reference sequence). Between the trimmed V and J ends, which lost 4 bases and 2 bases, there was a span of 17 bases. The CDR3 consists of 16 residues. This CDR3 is CASSFPPTGGNYGYTF. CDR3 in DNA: TGTGCCAGCAGTTTCCCACCGACTGGCGGAAACTATGGCTACACCTTC.

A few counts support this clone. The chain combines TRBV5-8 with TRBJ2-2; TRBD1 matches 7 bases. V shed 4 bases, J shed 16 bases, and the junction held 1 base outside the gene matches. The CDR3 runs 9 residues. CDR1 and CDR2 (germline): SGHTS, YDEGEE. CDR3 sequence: CASSTGEFF. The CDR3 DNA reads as TGTGCCAGCAGCACAGGGGAGTTTTTT.

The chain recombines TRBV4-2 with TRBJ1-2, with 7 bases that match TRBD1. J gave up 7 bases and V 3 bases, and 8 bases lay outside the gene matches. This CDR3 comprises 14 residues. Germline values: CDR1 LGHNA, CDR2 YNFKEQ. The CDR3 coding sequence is TGTGCCAGCAGCCATGAAACCTCAGGGGGTGGCTACACCTTC. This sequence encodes CASSHETSGGGYTF.

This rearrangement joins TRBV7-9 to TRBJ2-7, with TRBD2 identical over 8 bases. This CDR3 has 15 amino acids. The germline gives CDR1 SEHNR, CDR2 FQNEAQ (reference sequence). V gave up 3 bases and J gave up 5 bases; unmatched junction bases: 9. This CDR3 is CASSFRGSGNNEQYF. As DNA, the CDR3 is TGTGCCAGCAGCTTCAGGGGTAGCGGGAACAACGAGCAGTACTTC.

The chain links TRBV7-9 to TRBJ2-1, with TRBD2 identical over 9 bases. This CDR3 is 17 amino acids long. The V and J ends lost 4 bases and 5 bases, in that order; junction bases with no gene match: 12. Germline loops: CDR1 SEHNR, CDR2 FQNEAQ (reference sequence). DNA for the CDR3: TGTGCCAGCAGCTCCAGTTCCGGACTAGCGAGCGACAATGAGCAGTTCTTC. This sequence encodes CASSSSSGLASDNEQFF.

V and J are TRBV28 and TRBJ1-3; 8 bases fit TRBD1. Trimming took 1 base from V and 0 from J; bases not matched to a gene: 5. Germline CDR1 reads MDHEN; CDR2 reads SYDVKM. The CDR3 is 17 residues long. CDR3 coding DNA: TGTGCCAGCAGTTTATTCTCCGGACAGGGCTCTGGAAACACCATATATTTT. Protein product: CASSLFSGQGSGNTIYF. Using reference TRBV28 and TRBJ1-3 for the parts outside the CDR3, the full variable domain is DVKVTQSSRYLVKRTGEKVFLECVQDMDHENMFWYRQDPGLGLRLIYFSYDVKMKEKGDIPEGYSVSREKKERFSLILESASTNQTSMYLCASSLFSGQGSGNTIYFGEGSWLTVV.